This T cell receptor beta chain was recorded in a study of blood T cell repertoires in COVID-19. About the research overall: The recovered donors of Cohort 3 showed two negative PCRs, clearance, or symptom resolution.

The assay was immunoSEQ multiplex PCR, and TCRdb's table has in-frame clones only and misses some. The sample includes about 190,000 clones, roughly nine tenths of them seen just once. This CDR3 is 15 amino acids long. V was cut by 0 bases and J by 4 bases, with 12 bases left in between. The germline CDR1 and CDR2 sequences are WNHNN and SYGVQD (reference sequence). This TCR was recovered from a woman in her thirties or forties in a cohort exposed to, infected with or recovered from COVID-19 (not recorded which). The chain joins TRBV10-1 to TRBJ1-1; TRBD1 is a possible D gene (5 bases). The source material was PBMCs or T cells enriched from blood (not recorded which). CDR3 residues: CASSESGGLSTEAFF. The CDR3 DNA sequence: TGCGCCAGCAGTGAGTCGGGGGGGTTGAGCACTGAAGCTTTCTTT.